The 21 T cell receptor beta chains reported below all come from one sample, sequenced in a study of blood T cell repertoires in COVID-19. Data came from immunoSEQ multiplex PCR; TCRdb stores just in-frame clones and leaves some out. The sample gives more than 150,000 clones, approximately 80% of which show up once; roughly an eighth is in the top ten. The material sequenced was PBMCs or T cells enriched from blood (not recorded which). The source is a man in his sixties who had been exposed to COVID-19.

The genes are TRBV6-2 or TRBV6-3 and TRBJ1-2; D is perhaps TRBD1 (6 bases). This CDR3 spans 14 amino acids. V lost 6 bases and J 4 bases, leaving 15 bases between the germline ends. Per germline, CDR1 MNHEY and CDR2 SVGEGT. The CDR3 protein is CASSQSGTLYGYTF. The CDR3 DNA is TGTGCCAGCAGCCAGTCTGGGACACTCTATGGCTACACCTTC.

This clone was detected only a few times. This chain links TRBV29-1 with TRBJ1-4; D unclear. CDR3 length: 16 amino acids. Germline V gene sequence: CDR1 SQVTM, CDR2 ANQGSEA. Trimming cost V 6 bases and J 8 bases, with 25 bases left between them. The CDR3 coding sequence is TGCAGCGTAGTAATTGAGTTGAGGGTACGAGGCGAAAAACTGTTTTTT. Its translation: CSVVIELRVRGEKLFF.

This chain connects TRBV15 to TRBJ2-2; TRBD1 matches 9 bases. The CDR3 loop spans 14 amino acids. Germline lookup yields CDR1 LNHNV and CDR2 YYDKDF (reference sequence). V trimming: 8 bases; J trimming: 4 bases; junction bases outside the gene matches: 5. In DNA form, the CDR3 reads TGTGCCACCCAAGGGACAGGGTCCACCGGGGAGCTGTTTTTT. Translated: CATQGTGSTGELFF. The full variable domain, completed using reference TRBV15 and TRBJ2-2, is DAMVIQNPRYQVTQFGKPVTLSCSQTLNHNVMYWYQQKSSQAPKLLFHYYDKDFNNEADTPDNFQSRRPNTSFCFLDIRSPGLGDTAMYLCATQGTGSTGELFFGEGSRLTVL.

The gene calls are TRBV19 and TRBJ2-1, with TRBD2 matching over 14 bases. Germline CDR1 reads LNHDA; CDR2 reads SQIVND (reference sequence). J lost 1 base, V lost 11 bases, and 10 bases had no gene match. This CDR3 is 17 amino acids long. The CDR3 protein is CASPGLAGERSYNEQFF. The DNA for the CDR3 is TGTGCCTCCCCGGGACTAGCGGGAGAAAGATCCTACAATGAGCAGTTCTTC.

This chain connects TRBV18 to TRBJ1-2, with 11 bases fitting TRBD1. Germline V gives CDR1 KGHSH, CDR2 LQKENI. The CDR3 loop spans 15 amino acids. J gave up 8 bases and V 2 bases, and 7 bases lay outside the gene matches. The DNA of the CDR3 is TGTGCCAGCTCACCATCCGGGACAGGGGGGCACGGCTACACCTTC. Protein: CASSPSGTGGHGYTF.

The CDR3 bases are TGTGCCAGCAGCGCGACGGACAGGCAGGCCTATGGCTACACCTTC. Residues: CASSATDRQAYGYTF. This chain uses TRBV9 with TRBJ1-2, with 7 bases fitting TRBD1. The length of the CDR3 is 15 residues. Unmatched junction bases numbered 9, after V lost 3 bases and J lost 4 bases. In germline, CDR1 is SGDLS, CDR2 YYNGEE.

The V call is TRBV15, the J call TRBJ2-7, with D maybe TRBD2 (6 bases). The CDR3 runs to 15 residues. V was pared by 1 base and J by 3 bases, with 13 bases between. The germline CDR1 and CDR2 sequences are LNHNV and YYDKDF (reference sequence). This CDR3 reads CATSRGGISGYEQYF. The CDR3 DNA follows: TGTGCCACCAGCAGAGGGGGAATTAGCGGCTACGAGCAGTACTTC.

The DNA of the CDR3 is TGTGCCAGCAGTGAAATTAGAGTGCCTAATGAAAAACTGTTTTTT. This sequence encodes CASSEIRVPNEKLFF. The chain recombines TRBV6-1 with TRBJ1-4; no reliable D call. The CDR3 runs 15 residues. V was trimmed by 2 bases and J by 3 bases, leaving 10 bases between them. Germline V gene sequence: CDR1 MNHNS, CDR2 SASEGT.

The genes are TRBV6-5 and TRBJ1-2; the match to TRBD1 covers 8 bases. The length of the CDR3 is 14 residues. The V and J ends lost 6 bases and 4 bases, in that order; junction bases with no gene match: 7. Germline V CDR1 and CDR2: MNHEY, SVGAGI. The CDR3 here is CASRLPGGSYGYTF. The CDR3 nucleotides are TGTGCCAGCAGACTCCCAGGGGGCTCCTATGGCTACACCTTC.

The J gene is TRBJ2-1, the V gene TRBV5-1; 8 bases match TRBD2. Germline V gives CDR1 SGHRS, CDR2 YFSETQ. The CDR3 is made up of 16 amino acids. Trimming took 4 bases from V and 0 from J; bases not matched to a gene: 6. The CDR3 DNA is TGCGCCAGCAGCCCCGCGGGGGGTAGCTCCTACAATGAGCAGTTCTTC. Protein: CASSPAGGSSYNEQFF.

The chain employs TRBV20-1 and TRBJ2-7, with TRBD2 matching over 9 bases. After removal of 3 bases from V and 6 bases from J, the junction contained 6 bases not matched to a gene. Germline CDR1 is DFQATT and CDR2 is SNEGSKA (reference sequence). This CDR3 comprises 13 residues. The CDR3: CSASLGGRAEQYF. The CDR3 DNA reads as TGCAGTGCTAGTCTTGGCGGGAGGGCCGAGCAGTACTTC.

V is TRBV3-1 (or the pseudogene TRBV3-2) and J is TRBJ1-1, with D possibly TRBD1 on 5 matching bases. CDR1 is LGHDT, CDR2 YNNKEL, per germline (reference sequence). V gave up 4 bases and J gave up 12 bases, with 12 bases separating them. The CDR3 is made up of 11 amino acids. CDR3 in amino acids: CASSLRDWSFF. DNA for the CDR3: TGTGCCAGCAGCCTCCGGGACTGGTCTTTCTTT.

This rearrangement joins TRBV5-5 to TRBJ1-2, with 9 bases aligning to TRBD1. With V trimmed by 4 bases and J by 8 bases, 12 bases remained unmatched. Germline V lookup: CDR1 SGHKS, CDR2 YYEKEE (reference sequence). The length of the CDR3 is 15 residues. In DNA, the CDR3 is TGTGCCAGCAGCATCGGAATACAGGGGGCAGGGGGCTACACCTTC. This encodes CASSIGIQGAGGYTF.

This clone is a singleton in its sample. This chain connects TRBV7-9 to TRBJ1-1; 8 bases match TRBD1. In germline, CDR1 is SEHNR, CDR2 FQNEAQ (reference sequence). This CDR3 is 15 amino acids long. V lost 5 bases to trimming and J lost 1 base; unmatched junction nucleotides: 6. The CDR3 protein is CASSTPTGANTEAFF. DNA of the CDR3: TGTGCCAGCAGCACCCCGACAGGGGCGAACACTGAAGCTTTCTTT.

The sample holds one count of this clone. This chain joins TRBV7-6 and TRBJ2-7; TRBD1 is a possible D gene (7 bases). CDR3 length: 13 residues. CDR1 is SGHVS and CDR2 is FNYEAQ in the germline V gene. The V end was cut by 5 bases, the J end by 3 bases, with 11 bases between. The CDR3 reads CASSAGQRYEQYF. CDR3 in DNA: TGTGCCAGCAGCGCGGGACAGCGCTACGAGCAGTACTTC.

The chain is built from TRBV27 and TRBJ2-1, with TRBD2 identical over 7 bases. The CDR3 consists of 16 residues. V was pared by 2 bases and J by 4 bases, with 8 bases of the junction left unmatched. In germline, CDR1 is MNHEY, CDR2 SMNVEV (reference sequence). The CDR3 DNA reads TGTGCCAGCAGTTTAGGGCCAGCGGGAAGTTACAATGAGCAGTTCTTC. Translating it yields CASSLGPAGSYNEQFF.

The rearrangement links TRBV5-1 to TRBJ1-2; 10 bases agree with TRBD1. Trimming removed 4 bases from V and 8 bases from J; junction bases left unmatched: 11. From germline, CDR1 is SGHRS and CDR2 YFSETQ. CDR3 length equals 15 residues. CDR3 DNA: TGCGCCAGCAGCCCCCATGCGGGACAGGGGATAGGCTACACCTTC. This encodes CASSPHAGQGIGYTF.

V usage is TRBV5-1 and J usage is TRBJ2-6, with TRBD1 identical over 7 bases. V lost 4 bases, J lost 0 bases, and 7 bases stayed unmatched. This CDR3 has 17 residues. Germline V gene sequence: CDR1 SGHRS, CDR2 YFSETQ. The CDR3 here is CASSPDRAPSGANVLTF. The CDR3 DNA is TGCGCCAGCAGCCCAGACAGGGCGCCCTCTGGGGCCAACGTCCTGACTTTC.

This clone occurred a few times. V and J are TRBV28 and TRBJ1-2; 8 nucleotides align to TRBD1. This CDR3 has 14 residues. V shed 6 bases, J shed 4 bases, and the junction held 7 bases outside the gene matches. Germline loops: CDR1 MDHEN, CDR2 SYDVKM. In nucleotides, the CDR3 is TGTGCCAGCAGCCCAGGGGGCGCGGGCTATGGCTACACCTTC. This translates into CASSPGGAGYGYTF.

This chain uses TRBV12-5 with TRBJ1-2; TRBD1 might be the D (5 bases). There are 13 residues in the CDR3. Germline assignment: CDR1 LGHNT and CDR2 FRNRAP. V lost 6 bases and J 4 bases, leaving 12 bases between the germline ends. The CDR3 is CASGSGSTYGYTF. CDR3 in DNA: TGTGCTAGTGGCTCAGGGTCAACCTATGGCTACACCTTC.

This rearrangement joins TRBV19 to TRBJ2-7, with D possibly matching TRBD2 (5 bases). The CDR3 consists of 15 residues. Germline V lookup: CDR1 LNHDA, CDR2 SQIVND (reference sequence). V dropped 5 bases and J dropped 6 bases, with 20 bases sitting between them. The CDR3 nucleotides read TGTGCCAGTAGTCCCACCGGGGTGCCCACAGCCGAGCAGTACTTC. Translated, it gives CASSPTGVPTAEQYF.